This entry lists 7 T cell receptor beta chains sequenced from one sample in a study of T cell clonotyping in hematopoietic cell transplantation. The table came from immunoSEQ multiplex PCR; TCRdb's copy has only in-frame clones and leaves some out. The table has about 29,000 clones, roughly nine tenths seen once. Sequenced material: PBMCs, taken 100 days after allogeneic stem cell transplant. These receptors were obtained from a female patient aged 45-60 years who had an allogeneic stem cell transplant from a related donor, so the T cells may come from the graft donor. Some clones in this sample may be carry-over from other donors' samples.

The chain is built from TRBV29-1 and TRBJ2-5; TRBD1 aligns across 7 bases. The junction had 6 bases not matched to a gene; V was cut back by 1 base and J by 1 base. The CDR3 covers 15 residues. Germline V gene data show CDR1 as SQVTM and CDR2 as ANQGSEA. The CDR3 DNA sequence: TGCAGCGTTGAAGGGGTCAGGGGGTTCCAAGAGACCCAGTACTTC. It encodes CSVEGVRGFQETQYF.

This clone was seen just once. This rearrangement joins TRBV19 to TRBJ1-1; the D is unclear. This CDR3 is built from 13 residues. Germline lookup yields CDR1 LNHDA and CDR2 SQIVND (reference sequence). Trimming cost V 5 bases and J 0 bases, with 7 bases left between them. The CDR3 is CASSFPLNTEAFF. In DNA form, the CDR3 reads TGTGCCAGTAGTTTTCCCTTGAACACTGAAGCTTTCTTT. Supplemented by reference TRBV19 and TRBJ1-1, the full variable domain reads DGGITQSPKYLFRKEGQNVTLSCEQNLNHDAMYWYRQDPGQGLRLIYYSQIVNDFQKGDIAEGYSVSREKKESFPLTVTSAQKNPTAFYLCASSFPLNTEAFFGQGTRLTVV.

The chain uses TRBV6-6 and TRBJ1-2; D not certain. Germline CDR1 is MNHNY and CDR2 is SVGAGI (reference sequence). V dropped 2 bases and J dropped 0 bases, with 10 bases sitting between them. The CDR3 contains 15 residues. DNA of the CDR3: TGTGCCAGCAGTTACGGAGGGCAAGCTAACTATGGCTACACCTTC. It encodes CASSYGGQANYGYTF.

The V call is TRBV5-1, the J call TRBJ1-1; D gene uncertain. Trimming left V 5 bases short and J 0 bases short, with 8 bases between. CDR1 is SGHRS and CDR2 is YFSETQ in the germline V gene. The CDR3 has 13 residues. DNA for the CDR3: TGCGCCAGCAGGACACGCATGAACACTGAAGCTTTCTTT. Its protein is CASRTRMNTEAFF.

The V gene is TRBV5-1, the J gene TRBJ1-2; a possible D gene is TRBD1 (6 bases). CDR3 length: 13 residues. Trimming took off 4 bases at V and 2 bases at J, with 9 bases between the two ends. The V gene's germline CDR1 is SGHRS and CDR2 YFSETQ. CDR3 DNA sequence: TGCGCCAGCAGCGTTCAGGGGAACTATGGCTACACCTTC. Encoded protein: CASSVQGNYGYTF. Full variable domain (outside the CDR3, taken from reference TRBV5-1 and TRBJ1-2): KAGVTQTPRYLIKTRGQQVTLSCSPISGHRSVSWYQQTPGQGLQFLFEYFSETQRNKGNFPGRFSGRQFSNSRSEMNVSTLELGDSALYLCASSVQGNYGYTFGSGTRLTVV.

This chain uses TRBV30 with TRBJ1-1, with 7 bases that match TRBD1. V lost 7 bases and J lost 4; bases outside the gene matches: 6. The CDR3 loop spans 12 amino acids. The germline V gene has CDR1 GTSNPN and CDR2 SVGIG (reference sequence). CDR3 residues: CAFEGGGTEAFF. CDR3 bases: TGTGCCTTCGAAGGGGGCGGCACTGAAGCTTTCTTT.

This sequence joins TRBV10-2 and TRBJ1-1; D remains ambiguous. Germline CDR1 and CDR2: WSHSY and SAAADI. With 8 bases removed from V and 1 base from J, the gap between germline ends came to 5 bases. CDR3 size: 11 residues. CDR3 DNA: TGCGCCAGCTTGTCGAACACTGAAGCTTTCTTT. It translates to CASLSNTEAFF.